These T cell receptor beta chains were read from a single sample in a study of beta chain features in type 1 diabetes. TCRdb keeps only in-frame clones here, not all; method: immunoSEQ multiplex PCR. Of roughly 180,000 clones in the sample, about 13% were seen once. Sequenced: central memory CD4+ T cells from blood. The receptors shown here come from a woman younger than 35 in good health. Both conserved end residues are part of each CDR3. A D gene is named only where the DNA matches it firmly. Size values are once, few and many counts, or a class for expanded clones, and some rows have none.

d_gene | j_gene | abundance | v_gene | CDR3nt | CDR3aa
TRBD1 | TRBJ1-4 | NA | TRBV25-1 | TGTGCCAGCAGTGCGAGGACAGGGACTAATGAAAAACTGTTTTTT | CASSARTGTNEKLFF
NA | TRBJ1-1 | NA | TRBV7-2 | TGTGCCAGCAGCTTAAACAGGATGAACACTGAAGCTTTCTTT | CASSLNRMNTEAFF
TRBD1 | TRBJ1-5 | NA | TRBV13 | TGTGCCAGCAGCCTAGGCCAGGGGGTATATCAGCCCCAGCATTTT | CASSLGQGVYQPQHF
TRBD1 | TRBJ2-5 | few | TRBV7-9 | TGTGCCAGCAGCCCGACAGGGGCCCGAAACGTGGAGACCCAGTACTTC | CASSPTGARNVETQYF
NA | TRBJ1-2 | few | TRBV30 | TGTGCCTGGACCCAACGGCGGGGATTTGCTAACTATGGCTACACCTTC | CAWTQRRGFANYGYTF
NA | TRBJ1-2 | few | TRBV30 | TGTGCCTGGAGTGTTGTCCCCCCCAGCACCTTC | CAWSVVPPSTF
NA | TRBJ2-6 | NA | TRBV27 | TGTGCCAGCAGTCCCAAACAGGGTTCTGGGGCCAACGTCCTGACTTTC | CASSPKQGSGANVLTF
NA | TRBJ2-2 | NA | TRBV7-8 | TGTGCCAGCAGTCTGGCCGCGGGGGCTCTGAACACCGGGGAGCTGTTTTTT | CASSLAAGALNTGELFF
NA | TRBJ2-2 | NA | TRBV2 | TGTGCCAGGAATGTACAGGGTGGCACCGGGGAGCTGTTTTTT | CARNVQGGTGELFF
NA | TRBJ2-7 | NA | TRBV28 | TGTGCCAGCAGTACCGTCGGTACAGGGCACCACGAGCAGTACTTC | CASSTVGTGHHEQYF
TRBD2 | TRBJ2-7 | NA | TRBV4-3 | TGCGCCAGCAGCCGCGGACTAGCGGGAGTGGGATACGAGCAGTACTTC | CASSRGLAGVGYEQYF
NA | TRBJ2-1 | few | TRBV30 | TGTGCCTGGGACAGACTTATATCGGGTGAGCAGTTCTTC | CAWDRLISGEQFF
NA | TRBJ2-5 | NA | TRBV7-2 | TGTGCCAGCAGCCCTAGTGGGGCTAGTCAAGAGACCCAGTACTTC | CASSPSGASQETQYF
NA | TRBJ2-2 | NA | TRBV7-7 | TGTGCTAGCAGCTTAGCCGCGAACACCGGGGAGCTGTTTTTT | CASSLAANTGELFF
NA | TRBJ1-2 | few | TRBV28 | TGTGCCAGCAGTTATCCCCAAAACTATGGCTACACCTTC | CASSYPQNYGYTF
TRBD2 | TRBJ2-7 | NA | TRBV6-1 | TGTGCCAGCACCAAGCGGGAGGGCAACTACGAGCAGTACTTC | CASTKREGNYEQYF
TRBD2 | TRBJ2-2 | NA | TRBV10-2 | TGCGCCAGCAGTGAGACTAGCGTGAACACCGGGGAGCTGTTTTTT | CASSETSVNTGELFF
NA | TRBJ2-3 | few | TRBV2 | TGTGCCAGCAACAGGGAGGGGACCACAGATACGCAGTATTTT | CASNREGTTDTQYF
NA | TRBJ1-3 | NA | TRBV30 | TGTGCCTGGAGTGTATCCGTCAACACCATATATTTT | CAWSVSVNTIYF
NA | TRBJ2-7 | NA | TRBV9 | TGTGCCAGCAGCCGGGACTCATACTCCTACGAGCAGTACTTC | CASSRDSYSYEQYF
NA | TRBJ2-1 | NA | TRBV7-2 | TGTGCCAGCAGCCTTCGACAGCCCCACTACAATGAGCAGTTCTTC | CASSLRQPHYNEQFF
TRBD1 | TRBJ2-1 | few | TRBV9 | TGTGCCAGCAGCGTCCACCGGGACAGGGCTTACAATGAGCAGTTCTTC | CASSVHRDRAYNEQFF
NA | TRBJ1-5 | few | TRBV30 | TGTGCCTGGAGTGTTCGGGGTCAGCCCCAGCATTTT | CAWSVRGQPQHF